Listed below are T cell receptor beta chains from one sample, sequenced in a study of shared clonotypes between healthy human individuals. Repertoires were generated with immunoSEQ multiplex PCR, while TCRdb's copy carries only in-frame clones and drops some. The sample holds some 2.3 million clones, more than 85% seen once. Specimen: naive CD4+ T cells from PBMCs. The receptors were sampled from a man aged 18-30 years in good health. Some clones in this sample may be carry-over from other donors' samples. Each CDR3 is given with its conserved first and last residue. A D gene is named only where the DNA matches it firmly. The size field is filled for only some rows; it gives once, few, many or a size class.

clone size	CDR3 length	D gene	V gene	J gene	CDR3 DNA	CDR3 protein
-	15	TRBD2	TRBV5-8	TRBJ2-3	TGCGCCAGCAGCCAAGGGACTAGGGGCACAGATACGCAGTATTTT	CASSQGTRGTDTQYF
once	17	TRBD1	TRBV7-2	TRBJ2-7	TGTGCCAGCAGCTTCCTACAGGGGGCCCAGAGCTCCTACGAGCAGTACTTC	CASSFLQGAQSSYEQYF
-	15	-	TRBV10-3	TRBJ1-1	TGTGCCATCAGTGAGTCGAGAGGCTTGAACACTGAAGCTTTCTTT	CAISESRGLNTEAFF
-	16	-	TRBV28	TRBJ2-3	TGTGCCAGCAGTCTCTCCTGGCCGGGACCCACAGATACGCAGTATTTT	CASSLSWPGPTDTQYF
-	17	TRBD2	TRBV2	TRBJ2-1	TGTGCCAGCAGTGAATTAGTGGGGCTAGCGGGAAACAATGAGCAGTTCTTC	CASSELVGLAGNNEQFF
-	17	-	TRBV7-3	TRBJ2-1	TGTGCCAGCGCCTTGAATAGGTTTCGGAGAGAGTACAATGAGCAGTTCTTC	CASALNRFRREYNEQFF
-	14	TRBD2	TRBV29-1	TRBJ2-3	TGCAGCGTTGACAGCGGGACTAGCACAGATACGCAGTATTTT	CSVDSGTSTDTQYF
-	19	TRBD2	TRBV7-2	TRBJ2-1	TGTGCCAGCAGCTGGGGACTAGCGGGAGGGCCGCGGCGGTACAATGAGCAGTTCTTC	CASSWGLAGGPRRYNEQFF
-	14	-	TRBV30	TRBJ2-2	TGTGCCTGGAGAGAAGTCAAGAACACCGGGGAGCTGTTTTTT	CAWREVKNTGELFF
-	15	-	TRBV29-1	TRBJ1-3	TGCAGCGTTGTTTGGGTCTGGGGAGCTGGAAACACCATATATTTT	CSVVWVWGAGNTIYF
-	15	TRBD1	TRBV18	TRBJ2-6	TGTGCCAGCTCACCTCGACAGGGTTCGGCCAACGTCCTGACTTTC	CASSPRQGSANVLTF
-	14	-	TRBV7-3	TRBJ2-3	TGTGCCAGCAGCCTAACCGGGTCGACAGATACGCAGTATTTT	CASSLTGSTDTQYF
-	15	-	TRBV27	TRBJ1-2	TGTGCCAGCAGTTTAGTTCCAGGGGCGCGGGGTGGCTACACCTTC	CASSLVPGARGGYTF
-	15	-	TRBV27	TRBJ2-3	TGTGCCAGCAGTTTATTGGGACGCAGGGCAGATACGCAGTATTTT	CASSLLGRRADTQYF
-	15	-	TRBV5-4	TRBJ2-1	TGTGCCAGCAGCTTGGCGGGGACACGTTACAATGAGCAGTTCTTC	CASSLAGTRYNEQFF
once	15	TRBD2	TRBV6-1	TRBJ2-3	TGTGCCAGCAGTCATAGCGGGACTAGCACAGATACGCAGTATTTT	CASSHSGTSTDTQYF
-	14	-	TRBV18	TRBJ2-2	TGTGCCAGCTCACCAGGCTCTCCACCGGGGGAGCTGTTTTTT	CASSPGSPPGELFF
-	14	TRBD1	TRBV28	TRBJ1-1	TGTGCCAGCAGTTTAGGGACAGGCCGGACTGAAGCTTTCTTT	CASSLGTGRTEAFF
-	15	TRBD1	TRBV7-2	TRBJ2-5	TGTGCCAGCAGCTTAATGGGACAGGGTCAAGAGACCCAGTACTTC	CASSLMGQGQETQYF
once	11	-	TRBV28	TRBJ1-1	TGTGCCAGCAGTTTCGACACTGAAGCTTTCTTT	CASSFDTEAFF
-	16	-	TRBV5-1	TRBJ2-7	TGCGCCAGCAGCTTCCGGGACCCAATATATCCCTCCGAGCAGTACTTC	CASSFRDPIYPSEQYF
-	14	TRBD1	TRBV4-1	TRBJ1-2	TGCGCCAGCAGCGAACGGACAGGGAGAAATGGCTACACCTTC	CASSERTGRNGYTF
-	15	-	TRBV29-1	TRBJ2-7	TGCAGCGTCGCCTCCGGGACCACCGACCTTTACGAGCAGTACTTC	CSVASGTTDLYEQYF
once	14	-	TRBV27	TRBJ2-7	TGTGCCAGCAGTTTAGGATTCGGGTGGGGGGAGCAGTACTTC	CASSLGFGWGEQYF
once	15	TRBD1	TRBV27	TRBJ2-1	TGTGCCAGCAGGGCCCGGGACAGTAACTACAATGAGCAGTTCTTC	CASRARDSNYNEQFF
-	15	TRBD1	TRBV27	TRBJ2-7	TGTGCCAGCAGTACACAGGGGGCAGCAATCTACGAGCAGTACTTC	CASSTQGAAIYEQYF
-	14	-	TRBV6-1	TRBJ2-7	TGTGCCAGCGGTGGGGCAGGGGCGGCCTACGAGCAGTACTTC	CASGGAGAAYEQYF